This T cell receptor beta chain was documented in a study of T cell repertoires in cytomegalovirus infection. For the study at large: A matching HLA type, together with CMV infection, was signaled by public TCR beta signatures. Study conclusions and caveats: Predominance within the ex vivo response was attributable to HLA-C-restricted CMV-specific TCR beta clonotypes.

Losses at the gene ends were 5 bases for V and 3 bases for J; bases not matched to a gene: 8. The CDR3 covers 15 residues. Germline V gene lookup returns CDR1 MNHEY and CDR2 SMNVEV (reference sequence). About this clonotype itself: The antigen remains undetermined.

TCRdb reanalysed the reads using MiXCR and keeps one entry per CDR3 protein. The sample consists of approximately 750,000 distinct CDR3 sequences, about 40% of them appearing once. This receptor was obtained from a human donor in good health (CMV status not recorded). Some clones in this sample may be carry-over from other donors' samples. This chain joins TRBV27 and TRBJ2-3, with 7 nucleotides matching TRBD1. What was sequenced was PBMCs. CDR3: CASSNRDSQTDTQYF. DNA for the CDR3: TGTGCCAGCAGTAACCGGGACAGCCAGACAGATACGCAGTATTTT.